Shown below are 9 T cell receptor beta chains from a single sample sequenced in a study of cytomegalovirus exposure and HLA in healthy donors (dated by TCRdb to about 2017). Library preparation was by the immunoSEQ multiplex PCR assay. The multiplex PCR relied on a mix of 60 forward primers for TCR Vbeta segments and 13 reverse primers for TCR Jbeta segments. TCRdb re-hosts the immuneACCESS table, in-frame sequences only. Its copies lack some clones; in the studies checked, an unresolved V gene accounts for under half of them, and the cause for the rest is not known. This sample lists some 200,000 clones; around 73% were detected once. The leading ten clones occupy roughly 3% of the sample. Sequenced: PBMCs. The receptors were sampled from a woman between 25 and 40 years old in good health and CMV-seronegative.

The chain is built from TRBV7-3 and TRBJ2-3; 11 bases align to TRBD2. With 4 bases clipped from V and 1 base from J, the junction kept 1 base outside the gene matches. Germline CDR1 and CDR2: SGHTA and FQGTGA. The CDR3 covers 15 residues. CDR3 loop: CASSSTSGGTDTQYF. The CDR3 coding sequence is TGTGCCAGCAGCTCGACTAGCGGGGGCACAGATACGCAGTATTTT.

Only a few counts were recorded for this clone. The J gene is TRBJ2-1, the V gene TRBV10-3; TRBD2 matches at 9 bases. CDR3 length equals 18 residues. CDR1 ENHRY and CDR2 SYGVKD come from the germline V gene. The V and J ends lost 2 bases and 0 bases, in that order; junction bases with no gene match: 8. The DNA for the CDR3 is TGTGCCATCAGTGAGCCAACACTAGCGGGCACCTCCTACAATGAGCAGTTCTTC. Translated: CAISEPTLAGTSYNEQFF.

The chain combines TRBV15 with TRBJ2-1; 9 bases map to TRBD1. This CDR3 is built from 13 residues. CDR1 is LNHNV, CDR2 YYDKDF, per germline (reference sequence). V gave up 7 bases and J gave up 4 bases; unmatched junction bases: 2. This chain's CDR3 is CATMDRGYNEQFF. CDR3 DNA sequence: TGTGCCACCATGGACAGGGGTTACAATGAGCAGTTCTTC. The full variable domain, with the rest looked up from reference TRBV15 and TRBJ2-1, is DAMVIQNPRYQVTQFGKPVTLSCSQTLNHNVMYWYQQKSSQAPKLLFHYYDKDFNNEADTPDNFQSRRPNTSFCFLDIRSPGLGDTAMYLCATMDRGYNEQFFGPGTRLTVL.

This chain's CDR3 is CASSIVGQRIGYTF. CDR3 DNA: TGTGCCAGTAGTATAGTCGGACAACGGATTGGCTACACCTTC. The V and J genes are TRBV19 and TRBJ1-2; possibly TRBD1 for D (5 bases). The CDR3 has 14 residues. CDR1 is LNHDA, CDR2 SQIVND, per germline (reference sequence). Trimming removed 1 base from V and 7 bases from J, with 13 bases in between. Using reference TRBV19 and TRBJ1-2 for the parts outside the CDR3, the full variable domain is DGGITQSPKYLFRKEGQNVTLSCEQNLNHDAMYWYRQDPGQGLRLIYYSQIVNDFQKGDIAEGYSVSREKKESFPLTVTSAQKNPTAFYLCASSIVGQRIGYTFGSGTRLTVV.

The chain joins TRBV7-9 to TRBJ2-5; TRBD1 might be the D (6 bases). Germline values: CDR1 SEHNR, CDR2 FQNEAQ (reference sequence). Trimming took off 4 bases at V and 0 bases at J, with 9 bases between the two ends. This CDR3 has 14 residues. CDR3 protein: CASSSRTDQETQYF. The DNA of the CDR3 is TGTGCCAGCAGCTCCCGGACAGACCAAGAGACCCAGTACTTC.

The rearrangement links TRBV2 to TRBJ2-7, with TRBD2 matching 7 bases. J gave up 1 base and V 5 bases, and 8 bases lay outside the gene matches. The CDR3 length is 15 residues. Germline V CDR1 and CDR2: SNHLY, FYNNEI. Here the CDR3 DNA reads TGTGCCAGCAGTCCATGGACTAGTCAATCCTACGAGCAGTACTTC. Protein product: CASSPWTSQSYEQYF. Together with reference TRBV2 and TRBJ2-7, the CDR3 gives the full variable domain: EPEVTQTPSHQVTQMGQEVILRCVPISNHLYFYWYRQILGQKVEFLVSFYNNEISEKSEIFDDQFSVERPDGSNFTLKIRSTKLEDSAMYFCASSPWTSQSYEQYFGPGTRLTVT.

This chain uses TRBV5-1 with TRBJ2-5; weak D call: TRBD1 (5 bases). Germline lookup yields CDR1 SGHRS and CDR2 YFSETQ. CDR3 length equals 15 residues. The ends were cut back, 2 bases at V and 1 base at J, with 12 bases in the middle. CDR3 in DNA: TGCGCCAGCAGCTTACCACAGGTGGGCCAAGAGACCCAGTACTTC. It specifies CASSLPQVGQETQYF.

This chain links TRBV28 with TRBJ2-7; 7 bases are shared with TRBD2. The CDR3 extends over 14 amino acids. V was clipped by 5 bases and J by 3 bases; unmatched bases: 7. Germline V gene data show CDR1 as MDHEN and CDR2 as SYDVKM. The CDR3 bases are TGTGCCAGCAGTGTCGGACTAGGGCTCTACGAGCAGTACTTC. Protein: CASSVGLGLYEQYF.

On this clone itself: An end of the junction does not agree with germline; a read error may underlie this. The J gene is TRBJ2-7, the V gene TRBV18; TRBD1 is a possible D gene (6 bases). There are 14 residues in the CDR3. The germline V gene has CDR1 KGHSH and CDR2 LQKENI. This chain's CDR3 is CASSPQHRDASRGF. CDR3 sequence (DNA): TGTGCCAGCTCACCACAACACAGGGATGCCTCTCGGGGCTTC.